The 25 T cell receptor beta chains presented below share a single source sample, sequenced in a study of T-cell reconstitution after alpha-beta-depleted transplantation in children. The TCRbeta library was prepared with unique molecular identifiers. MiXCR, applied by TCRdb to the PCR reads, yields one record per CDR3 protein. The data contain about 830,000 distinct CDR3 sequences, about 15% of them singletons. The sample in question was PBMCs, mostly from graft donor cells, obtained 360 days after TCRalphabeta/CD19-depleted stem cell transplant. These receptors were collected from a male patient between 10 and 17 years old who had a stem cell transplant for acute lymphoblastic leukemia, so the T cells may come from the graft donor.

The chain carries TRBV7-7 and TRBJ2-1; possible D gene TRBD2, 5 bases. V was clipped by 5 bases and J by 10 bases, with 18 bases between them. Germline CDR1 SSHAT, CDR2 FNYEAQ (reference sequence). This CDR3 region has 14 residues. The CDR3 DNA is TGTGCCAGCAGCGACCTGCGTCGAGGGCGGGAGCAGTTCTTC. Translating gives CASSDLRRGREQFF.

This clonotype showed up many times. V usage is TRBV4-2 and J usage is TRBJ2-6; TRBD1 might be the D (6 bases). Deletions cut 3 bases from V and 2 bases from J, with 14 bases between. This CDR3 is 17 amino acids long. Germline V gene sequence: CDR1 LGHNA, CDR2 YNFKEQ. The CDR3 DNA reads as TGTGCCAGCAGCCACACAGGGATTACGGCTGGGGCCAACGTCCTGACTTTC. Residues: CASSHTGITAGANVLTF.

V gene TRBV6-1 combines with J gene TRBJ2-5; 10 bases match TRBD1. The CDR3 is made up of 15 amino acids. Per germline, CDR1 MNHNS and CDR2 SASEGT. J lost 2 bases, V lost 6 bases, and 6 bases had no gene match. CDR3 region: CASSSDRGPQETQYF. The CDR3 DNA reads as TGTGCCAGCAGCTCTGACAGGGGGCCTCAAGAGACCCAGTACTTC.

The CDR3 here is CASRAWGSGANVLTF. CDR3 in DNA: TGCGCCAGCAGGGCCTGGGGCTCTGGGGCCAACGTCCTGACTTTC. The V call is TRBV5-1, the J call TRBJ2-6; D not certain. V was trimmed by 5 bases and J by 0 bases, leaving 9 bases between them. From germline, CDR1 is SGHRS and CDR2 YFSETQ. This CDR3 region has 15 residues.

This clonotype has ten or more counts. J is TRBJ2-1 and V is TRBV5-1; unclear D gene. The V end lost 0 bases, the J end lost 1 base, and 8 bases lay between the germline ends. The CDR3 consists of 15 residues. The germline CDR1 and CDR2 sequences are SGHRS and YFSETQ. This CDR3 reads CASSLAQNSYNEQFF. DNA of the CDR3: TGCGCCAGCAGCTTGGCCCAGAATTCCTACAATGAGCAGTTCTTC.

This clonotype was seen at least ten times. The chain is built from TRBV18 and TRBJ2-1; D possibly corresponds to TRBD2 (6 bases). Trimming pared 4 bases from V and 0 bases from J, leaving 13 bases between. Germline V lookup: CDR1 KGHSH, CDR2 LQKENI. The length of the CDR3 is 16 residues. Here the CDR3 reads CASSLGTSSSYNEQFF. In DNA form, the CDR3 reads TGTGCCAGCTCACTAGGGACTTCCAGCTCCTACAATGAGCAGTTCTTC.

This clonotype was observed a few times. V gene TRBV5-1 combines with J gene TRBJ2-5; possibly TRBD1 for D (5 bases). In germline, CDR1 is SGHRS, CDR2 YFSETQ. Trimming removed 6 bases from V and 2 bases from J, with 14 bases in between. The CDR3 has 14 amino acids. CDR3 sequence reads: CASTSWGPQETQYF. The DNA of the CDR3 is TGCGCCAGCACCTCCTGGGGCCCTCAAGAGACCCAGTACTTC.

The chain couples TRBV10-2 to TRBJ2-6, with D hard to call. Germline loops: CDR1 WSHSY, CDR2 SAAADI. This CDR3 has 17 residues. Trimming left V 3 bases short and J 4 bases short, with 16 bases between. CDR3 nucleotide sequence: TGCGCCAGCAGTGACCGACCCTGGGTGCCGGGGGCCAACGTCCTGACTTTC. Its translation is CASSDRPWVPGANVLTF.

This clonotype was observed a handful of times. This sequence joins TRBV7-9 and TRBJ1-2; the D gene is possibly TRBD1 (5 bases). Germline lookup yields CDR1 SEHNR and CDR2 FQNEAQ (reference sequence). Deletions cut 5 bases from V and 5 bases from J, with 24 bases between. The CDR3 is made up of 17 amino acids. The CDR3 loop is CASSLIAPGRGPYGYTF. CDR3 bases: TGTGCCAGCAGCCTGATAGCTCCGGGACGGGGACCTTATGGCTACACCTTC.

The chain combines TRBV2 with TRBJ2-2; TRBD2 might be the D (6 bases). Germline V lookup: CDR1 SNHLY, CDR2 FYNNEI. V was clipped by 2 bases and J by 4 bases, with 11 bases between them. This CDR3 is 15 amino acids long. As DNA, the CDR3 is TGTGCCAGCAGTGAACGGGGGATTGGCACCGGGGAGCTGTTTTTT. Translation gives CASSERGIGTGELFF.

V and J are TRBV2 and TRBJ2-1; 7 bases are a match to TRBD2. Germline V gene sequence: CDR1 SNHLY, CDR2 FYNNEI. The CDR3 runs to 17 residues. After removal of 1 base from V and 12 bases from J, the junction contained 18 bases not matched to a gene. This chain's CDR3 is CASSEVSGLGGDPAQFF. As DNA, the CDR3 is TGTGCCAGCAGTGAAGTGTCCGGACTAGGCGGGGACCCCGCGCAGTTCTTC.

This clonotype was found a few times. The gene calls are TRBV7-3 and TRBJ2-3, with D unresolved. Trimming stripped 3 bases from V and 0 bases from J, with 10 bases between. Germline CDR1 SGHTA, CDR2 FQGTGA. The CDR3 contains 15 residues. CDR3 region: CASSFLAASTDTQYF. CDR3 nucleotides: TGTGCCAGCAGCTTTTTAGCTGCTAGCACAGATACGCAGTATTTT. The whole variable domain, filled in from reference TRBV7-3 and TRBJ2-3, reads GAGVSQTPSNKVTEKGKYVELRCDPISGHTALYWYRQSLGQGPEFLIYFQGTGAADDSGLPNDRFFAVRPEGSVSTLKIQRTERGDSAVYLCASSFLAASTDTQYFGPGTRLTVL.

The gene calls are TRBV7-9 and TRBJ2-1, with 14 nucleotides matching TRBD2. Trimming at V came to 5 bases and at J to 8 bases, leaving 5 bases not matched to a gene. The CDR3 contains 15 residues. CDR1 is SEHNR, CDR2 FQNEAQ, per germline (reference sequence). CDR3 nucleotides: TGTGCCAGCAGCGCGGGACTAGCGGGAGCCGATGAGCAGTTCTTC. Translating gives CASSAGLAGADEQFF.

This clonotype was observed at least ten times. V usage is TRBV3-1 and J usage is TRBJ2-7; the D is unclear. Germline V lookup: CDR1 LGHDT, CDR2 YNNKEL (reference sequence). This CDR3 region has 12 residues. V gave up 1 base and J gave up 3 bases, with 4 bases separating them. In DNA, the CDR3 is TGTGCCAGCAGCCAAGTTCTCTACGAGCAGTACTTC. It translates to CASSQVLYEQYF.

In its sample, this clonotype was seen many times. The junction and the germline gene differ at one end; a read error may be behind it. This sequence joins TRBV5-1 and TRBJ2-7; no firm D call. Germline CDR1 reads SGHRS; CDR2 reads YFSETQ. The CDR3 contains 11 residues. In nucleotides, the CDR3 is TGTGCCAGCAGGAATTCCTACGAGCAGTACTTC. It encodes CASRNSYEQYF.

The genes are TRBV29-1 and TRBJ1-4; the match to TRBD1 covers 9 bases. Per germline, CDR1 SQVTM and CDR2 ANQGSEA. The CDR3 runs 14 residues. The V and J ends lost 6 bases and 6 bases, in that order; junction bases with no gene match: 8. Written as DNA, the CDR3 is TGCAGCGTGGGACCGGGACAGGGTGATGAAAAACTGTTTTTT. It specifies CSVGPGQGDEKLFF.

This clonotype occurred many times. The rearrangement links TRBV27 to TRBJ2-7; possibly TRBD1 for D (5 bases). Trimming shortened V by 4 bases and J by 0 bases, and 13 bases separated the two germline ends. This CDR3 spans 15 amino acids. The germline V gene encodes CDR1 MNHEY and CDR2 SMNVEV (reference sequence). The CDR3 DNA is TGTGCCAGCAGTTCCCGTCCAGGGTACTCCTACGAGCAGTACTTC. It is translated as CASSSRPGYSYEQYF.

The gene calls are TRBV6-5 and TRBJ2-7; D unclear. CDR3 length: 16 residues. V lost 0 bases and J lost 0, with 12 bases in between. From germline, CDR1 is MNHEY and CDR2 SVGAGI. For the CDR3, the DNA is TGTGCCAGCAGTTACTCCCCTGGGTGGCCCTCCTACGAGCAGTACTTC. It translates to CASSYSPGWPSYEQYF.

This chain joins TRBV18 and TRBJ2-1; 10 positions match TRBD2. Trimming cost V 0 bases and J 7 bases; bases outside gene matches: 6. The CDR3 contains 16 residues. Germline CDR1 reads KGHSH; CDR2 reads LQKENI. Written as DNA, the CDR3 is TGTGCCAGCTCACCACCGGGGGCTAGCGGGGGAAATGAGCAGTTCTTC. It codes for CASSPPGASGGNEQFF.

This clonotype has a handful of counts. The chain uses TRBV11-2 and TRBJ2-7; D is ambiguous. Trimming pared 3 bases from V and 4 bases from J, leaving 10 bases between. Germline-derived CDR1 and CDR2 are SGHAT and FQNNGV. CDR3 length: 13 amino acids. The DNA of the CDR3 is TGTGCCAGCAGCTTGCCGGACGGGTACGAGCAGTACTTC. As protein: CASSLPDGYEQYF.

This clonotype was seen ten or more times. The rearrangement links TRBV5-1 to TRBJ1-1; D ambiguous. CDR1 and CDR2 from the germline V gene are SGHRS and YFSETQ. V was trimmed by 4 bases and J by 11 bases, leaving 24 bases between them. The CDR3 runs to 15 residues. CDR3 DNA: TGCGCCAGCAGCCCCGGGTTCAGGTCCGAAAGTGGGGCTTTCTTT. Encoded protein: CASSPGFRSESGAFF. The full variable domain, in which reference TRBV5-1 and TRBJ1-1 provide the parts outside the CDR3, is KAGVTQTPRYLIKTRGQQVTLSCSPISGHRSVSWYQQTPGQGLQFLFEYFSETQRNKGNFPGRFSGRQFSNSRSEMNVSTLELGDSALYLCASSPGFRSESGAFFGQGTRLTVV.

The genes are TRBV9 and TRBJ2-7, with D possibly being TRBD2 (5 bases). The CDR3 has 12 amino acids. Per the germline V gene, CDR1 is SGDLS and CDR2 is YYNGEE. V lost 3 bases and J lost 6, with 10 bases in between. The CDR3, as DNA: TGTGCCAGCAGCGACGGGATGGCCGAGCAGTACTTC. Translated: CASSDGMAEQYF.

This clonotype was observed a handful of times. V and J are TRBV5-1 and TRBJ2-2; 11 bases are shared with TRBD2. The CDR3 is 16 residues long. Looked up from germline, CDR1 is SGHRS and CDR2 is YFSETQ. The V gene end was trimmed by 4 bases and the J gene end by 3 bases; junction bases not matched to a gene: 5. This CDR3 is CASSPGLAVDTGELFF. CDR3 in DNA: TGCGCCAGCAGCCCGGGACTAGCGGTCGACACCGGGGAGCTGTTTTTT.

This sequence joins TRBV11-2 and TRBJ2-7, with TRBD1 identical over 7 bases. With 2 bases clipped from V and 0 bases from J, the junction kept 7 bases outside the gene matches. The CDR3 has 16 amino acids. Germline CDR1 and CDR2: SGHAT and FQNNGV. The CDR3 nucleotides read TGTGCCAGCAGCTTACGACGGGACAGTATCTCCTACGAGCAGTACTTC. Translated: CASSLRRDSISYEQYF.

The rearrangement links TRBV5-1 to TRBJ1-2; the match to TRBD1 covers 7 bases. The CDR3 runs 17 residues. Per the germline V gene, CDR1 is SGHRS and CDR2 is YFSETQ. With V trimmed by 2 bases and J by 0 bases, 10 bases remained unmatched. The DNA of the CDR3 is TGCGCCAGCAGCTTACCGGGACAGAGGTACACTAACTATGGCTACACCTTC. This codes for CASSLPGQRYTNYGYTF.